The following is a TCR beta chain sequence with its context. CDR1 SGHKS and CDR2 YYEKEE come from the germline V gene (reference sequence). V was clipped by 1 base and J by 4 bases, with 9 bases between them. This CDR3 is 14 amino acids long. Measured with immunoSEQ multiplex PCR; TCRdb has only the in-frame clones, and not every one. The sample consists of 150,000 to 200,000 clones, about 80% of them appearing once. The source of the sample is a study of blood T cell repertoires in COVID-19. About the study: The samples span acute and convalescent COVID-19 from the United States, Italy and Spain.

This sequence originates from a human donor with acute or convalescent COVID-19. The donor label of this sample is uncertain. The sample was peripheral blood. The chain joins TRBV5-5 to TRBJ2-1; D unclear. The CDR3 loop is CASSLRQVYNEQFF. DNA of the CDR3: TGTGCCAGCAGCTTGAGGCAGGTTTACAATGAGCAGTTCTTC.